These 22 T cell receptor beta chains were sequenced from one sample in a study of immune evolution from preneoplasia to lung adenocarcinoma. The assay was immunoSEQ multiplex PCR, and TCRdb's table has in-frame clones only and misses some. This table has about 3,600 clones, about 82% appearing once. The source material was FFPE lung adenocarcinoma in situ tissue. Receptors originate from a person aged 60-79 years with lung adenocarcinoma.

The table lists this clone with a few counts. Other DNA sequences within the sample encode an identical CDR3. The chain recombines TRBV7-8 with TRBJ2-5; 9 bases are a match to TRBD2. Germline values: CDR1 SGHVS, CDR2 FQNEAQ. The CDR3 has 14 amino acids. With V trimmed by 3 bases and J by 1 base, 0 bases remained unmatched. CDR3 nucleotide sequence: TGTGCCAGCAGCTTTAGCGGGGGCCAAGAGACCCAGTACTTC. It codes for CASSFSGGQETQYF.

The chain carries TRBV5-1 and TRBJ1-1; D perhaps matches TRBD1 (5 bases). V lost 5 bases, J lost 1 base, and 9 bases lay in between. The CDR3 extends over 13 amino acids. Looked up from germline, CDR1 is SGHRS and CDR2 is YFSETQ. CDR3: CASRRQTNTEAFF. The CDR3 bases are TGCGCCAGCAGACGACAGACGAACACTGAAGCTTTCTTT.

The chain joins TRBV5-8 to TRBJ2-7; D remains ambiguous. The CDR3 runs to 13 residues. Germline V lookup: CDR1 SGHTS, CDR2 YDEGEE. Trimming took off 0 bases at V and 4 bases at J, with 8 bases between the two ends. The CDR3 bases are TGTGCCAGCAGCTTGGAATACCGATACGAGCAGTACTTC. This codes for CASSLEYRYEQYF.

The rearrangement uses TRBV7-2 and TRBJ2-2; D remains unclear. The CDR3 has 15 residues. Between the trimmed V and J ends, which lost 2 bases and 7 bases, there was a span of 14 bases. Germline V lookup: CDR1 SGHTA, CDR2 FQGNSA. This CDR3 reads CASSLRAQVVGELFF. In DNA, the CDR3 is TGTGCCAGCAGCTTACGTGCGCAGGTAGTCGGGGAGCTGTTTTTT. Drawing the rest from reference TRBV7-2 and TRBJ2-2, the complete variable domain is GAGVSQSPSNKVTEKGKDVELRCDPISGHTALYWYRQSLGQGLEFLIYFQGNSAPDKSGLPSDRFSAERTGGSVSTLTIQRTQQEDSAVYLCASSLRAQVVGELFFGEGSRLTVL.

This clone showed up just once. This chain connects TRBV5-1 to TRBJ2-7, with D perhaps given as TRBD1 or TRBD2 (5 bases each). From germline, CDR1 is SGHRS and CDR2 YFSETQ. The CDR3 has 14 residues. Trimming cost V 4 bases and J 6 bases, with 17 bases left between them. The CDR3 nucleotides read TGCGCCAGCAGCGAGTGGGACCCCGCCTCCGAGCAGTACTTC. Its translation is CASSEWDPASEQYF. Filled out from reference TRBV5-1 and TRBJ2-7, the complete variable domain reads KAGVTQTPRYLIKTRGQQVTLSCSPISGHRSVSWYQQTPGQGLQFLFEYFSETQRNKGNFPGRFSGRQFSNSRSEMNVSTLELGDSALYLCASSEWDPASEQYFGPGTRLTVT.

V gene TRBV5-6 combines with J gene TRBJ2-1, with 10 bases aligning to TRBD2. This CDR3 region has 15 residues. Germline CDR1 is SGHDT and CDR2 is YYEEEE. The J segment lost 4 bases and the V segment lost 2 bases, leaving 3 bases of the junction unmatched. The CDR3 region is CASSFSGGNYNEQFF. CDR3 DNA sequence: TGTGCCAGCAGCTTTAGCGGGGGGAATTACAATGAGCAGTTCTTC.

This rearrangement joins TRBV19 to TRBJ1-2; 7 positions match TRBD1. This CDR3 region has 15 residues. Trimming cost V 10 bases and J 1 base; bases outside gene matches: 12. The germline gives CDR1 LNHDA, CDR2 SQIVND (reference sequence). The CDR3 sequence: CATHEGRGLNYGYTF. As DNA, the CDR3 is TGTGCCACCCACGAGGGAAGGGGGCTTAACTATGGCTACACCTTC.

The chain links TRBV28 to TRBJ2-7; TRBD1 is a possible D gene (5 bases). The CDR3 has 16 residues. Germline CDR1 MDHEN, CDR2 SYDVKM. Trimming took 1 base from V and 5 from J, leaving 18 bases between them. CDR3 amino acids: CASSLSWGVGRDEQYF. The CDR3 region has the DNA TGTGCCAGCAGTTTATCATGGGGCGTTGGCAGGGACGAGCAGTACTTC. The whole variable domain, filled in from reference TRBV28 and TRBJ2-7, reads DVKVTQSSRYLVKRTGEKVFLECVQDMDHENMFWYRQDPGLGLRLIYFSYDVKMKEKGDIPEGYSVSREKKERFSLILESASTNQTSMYLCASSLSWGVGRDEQYFGPGTRLTVT.

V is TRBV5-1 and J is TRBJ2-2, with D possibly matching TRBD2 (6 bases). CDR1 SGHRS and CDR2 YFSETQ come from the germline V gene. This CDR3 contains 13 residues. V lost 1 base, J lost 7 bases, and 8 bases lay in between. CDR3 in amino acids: CASSLMGLGELFF. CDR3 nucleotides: TGCGCCAGCAGCTTGATGGGACTCGGGGAGCTGTTTTTT.

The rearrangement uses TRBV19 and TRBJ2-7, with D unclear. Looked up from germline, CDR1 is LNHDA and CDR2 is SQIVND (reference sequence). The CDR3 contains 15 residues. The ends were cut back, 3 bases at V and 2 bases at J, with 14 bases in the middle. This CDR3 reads CASSIGSYATYEQYF. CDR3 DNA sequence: TGTGCCAGTAGTATCGGCTCTTACGCTACCTACGAGCAGTACTTC.

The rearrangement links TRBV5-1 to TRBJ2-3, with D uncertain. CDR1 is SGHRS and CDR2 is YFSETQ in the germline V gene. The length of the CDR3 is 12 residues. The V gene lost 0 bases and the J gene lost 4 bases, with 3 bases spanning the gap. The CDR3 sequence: CASSLVADTQYF. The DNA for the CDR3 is TGCGCCAGCAGCTTGGTGGCAGATACGCAGTATTTT. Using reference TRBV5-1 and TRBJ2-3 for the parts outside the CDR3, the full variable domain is KAGVTQTPRYLIKTRGQQVTLSCSPISGHRSVSWYQQTPGQGLQFLFEYFSETQRNKGNFPGRFSGRQFSNSRSEMNVSTLELGDSALYLCASSLVADTQYFGPGTRLTVL.

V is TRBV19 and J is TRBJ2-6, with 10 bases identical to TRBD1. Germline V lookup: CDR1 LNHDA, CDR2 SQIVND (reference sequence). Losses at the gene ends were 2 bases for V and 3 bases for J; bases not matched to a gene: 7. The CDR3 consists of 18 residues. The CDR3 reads CASSIPTGGANGANVLTF. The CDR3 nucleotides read TGTGCCAGTAGTATACCGACAGGGGGCGCGAATGGGGCCAACGTCCTGACTTTC. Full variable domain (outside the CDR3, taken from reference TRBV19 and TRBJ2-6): DGGITQSPKYLFRKEGQNVTLSCEQNLNHDAMYWYRQDPGQGLRLIYYSQIVNDFQKGDIAEGYSVSREKKESFPLTVTSAQKNPTAFYLCASSIPTGGANGANVLTFGAGSRLTVL.

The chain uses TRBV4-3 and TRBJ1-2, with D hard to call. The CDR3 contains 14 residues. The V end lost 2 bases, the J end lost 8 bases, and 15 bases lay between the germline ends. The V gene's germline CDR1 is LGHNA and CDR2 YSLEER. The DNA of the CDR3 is TGCGCCAGCAGCCAACACAGCTCGTCGGGCGGCTACACCTTC. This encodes CASSQHSSSGGYTF.

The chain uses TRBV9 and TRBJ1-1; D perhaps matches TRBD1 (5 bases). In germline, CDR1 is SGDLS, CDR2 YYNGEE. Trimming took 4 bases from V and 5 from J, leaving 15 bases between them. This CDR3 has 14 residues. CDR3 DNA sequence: TGTGCCAGCAGCCCAACCTCGGGGGAAACTGAAGCTTTCTTT. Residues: CASSPTSGETEAFF. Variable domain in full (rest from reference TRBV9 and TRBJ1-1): DSGVTQTPKHLITATGQRVTLRCSPRSGDLSVYWYQQSLDQGLQFLIQYYNGEERAKGNILERFSAQQFPDLHSELNLSSLELGDSALYFCASSPTSGETEAFFGQGTRLTVV.

CDR3 nucleotide sequence: TGTGCCAGCAGCCCTGCAGGGGCTAGCAATCAGCCCCAGCATTTT. Translation: CASSPAGASNQPQHF. The chain employs TRBV6-6 and TRBJ1-5; TRBD1 is a possible D gene (6 bases). Germline V gene sequence: CDR1 MNHNY, CDR2 SVGAGI (reference sequence). Trimming took off 6 bases at V and 0 bases at J, with 12 bases between the two ends. CDR3 size: 15 residues.

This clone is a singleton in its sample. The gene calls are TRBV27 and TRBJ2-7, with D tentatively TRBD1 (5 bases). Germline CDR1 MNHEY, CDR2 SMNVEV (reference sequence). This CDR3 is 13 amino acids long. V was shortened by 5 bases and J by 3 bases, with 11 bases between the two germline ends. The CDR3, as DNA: TGTGCCAGCAGTGTACAGGCAAACTACGAGCAGTACTTC. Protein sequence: CASSVQANYEQYF.

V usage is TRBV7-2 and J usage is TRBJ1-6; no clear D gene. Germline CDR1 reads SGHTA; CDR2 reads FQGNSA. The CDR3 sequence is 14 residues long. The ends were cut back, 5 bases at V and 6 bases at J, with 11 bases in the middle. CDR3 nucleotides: TGTGCCAGCAGCCCCACTACGCCTAATTCACCCCTCCACTTT. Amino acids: CASSPTTPNSPLHF.

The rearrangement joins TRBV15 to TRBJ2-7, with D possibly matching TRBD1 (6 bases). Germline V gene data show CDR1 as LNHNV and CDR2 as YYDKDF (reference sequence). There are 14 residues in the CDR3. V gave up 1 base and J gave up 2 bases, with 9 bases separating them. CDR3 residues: CATSRGRGAYEQYF. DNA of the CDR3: TGTGCCACCAGCAGAGGCAGGGGAGCCTACGAGCAGTACTTC.

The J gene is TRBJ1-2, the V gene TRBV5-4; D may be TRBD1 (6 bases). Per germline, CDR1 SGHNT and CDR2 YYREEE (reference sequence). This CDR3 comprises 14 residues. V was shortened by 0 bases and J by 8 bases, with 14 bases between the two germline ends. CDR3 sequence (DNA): TGTGCCAGCAGCTTGGAGGCAGGGGCAGGGGGCTACACCTTC. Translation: CASSLEAGAGGYTF.

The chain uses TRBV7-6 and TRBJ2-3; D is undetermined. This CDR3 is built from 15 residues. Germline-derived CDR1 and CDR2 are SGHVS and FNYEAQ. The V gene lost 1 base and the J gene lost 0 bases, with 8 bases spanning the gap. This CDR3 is CASSLGLSSTDTQYF. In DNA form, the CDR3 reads TGTGCCAGCAGCTTAGGGCTTTCTAGCACAGATACGCAGTATTTT.

The CDR3 reads CAISESVGTGELLSPLHF. CDR3 coding DNA: TGTGCCATCAGTGAGTCGGTTGGGACAGGGGAGTTATTATCACCCCTCCACTTT. This sequence joins TRBV10-3 and TRBJ1-6; 10 bases fit TRBD1. Looked up from germline, CDR1 is ENHRY and CDR2 is SYGVKD. CDR3 length: 18 residues. The V segment lost 0 bases and the J segment 10 bases; nucleotides outside the gene matches: 12.

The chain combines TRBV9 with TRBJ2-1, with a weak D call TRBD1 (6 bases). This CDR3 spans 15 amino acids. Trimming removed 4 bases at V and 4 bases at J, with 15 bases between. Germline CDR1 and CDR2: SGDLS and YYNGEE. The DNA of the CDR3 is TGTGCCAGCAGCCCCCGGGACACAGTTTACAATGAGCAGTTCTTC. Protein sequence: CASSPRDTVYNEQFF.